This T cell receptor (beta chain) was identified during a study of identical twins. The study's findings and limits: Monozygotic twin pairs showed more out-of-frame TCR alpha sharing than models estimated. The analysis was cross-sectional rather than longitudinal within donors. Low generation-probability sequences were in excess among twin-shared out-of-frame alpha sequences.

Template switching (which added a universal primer site) was used, and cDNA carried unique molecular identifiers. TCRdb recomputed calls from the 5' RACE reads with MiXCR, one row per CDR3 protein. This sample yields about 890,000 distinct CDR3 sequences, of which approximately 13% are seen a single time; 1.5% to 2% belongs to the top ten. Of note for this clonotype: Its matching antigen is unknown.

The germline gives CDR1 SEHNR, CDR2 FQNEAQ (reference sequence). The CDR3 is 16 residues long. Trimming at V came to 10 bases and at J to 3 bases, leaving 15 bases not matched to a gene. Separately, the same data were catalogued under a study of yellow fever vaccine responses in identical twins.

The V gene is TRBV7-9, the J gene TRBJ2-1, with 7 bases matching TRBD2. The sequenced material came from PBMCs. The receptor was isolated from a woman aged 18-30 years in good health. CDR3 region: CAIHGYGGGLYNEQFF. The CDR3 DNA follows: TGTGCCATCCATGGGTATGGCGGGGGACTCTACAATGAGCAGTTCTTC.